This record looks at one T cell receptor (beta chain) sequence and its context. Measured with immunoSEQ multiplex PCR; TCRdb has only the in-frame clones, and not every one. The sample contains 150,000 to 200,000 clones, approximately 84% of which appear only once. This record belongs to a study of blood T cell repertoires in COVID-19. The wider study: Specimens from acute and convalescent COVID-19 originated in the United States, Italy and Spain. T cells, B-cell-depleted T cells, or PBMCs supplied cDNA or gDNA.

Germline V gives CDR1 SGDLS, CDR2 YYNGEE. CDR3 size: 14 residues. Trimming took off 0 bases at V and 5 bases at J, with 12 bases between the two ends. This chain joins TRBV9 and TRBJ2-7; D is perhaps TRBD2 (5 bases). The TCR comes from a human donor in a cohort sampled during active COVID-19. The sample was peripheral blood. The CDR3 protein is CASSVGDYFDEQYF. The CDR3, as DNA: TGTGCCAGCAGCGTAGGAGACTACTTTGACGAGCAGTACTTC. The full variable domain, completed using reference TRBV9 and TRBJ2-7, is DSGVTQTPKHLITATGQRVTLRCSPRSGDLSVYWYQQSLDQGLQFLIQYYNGEERAKGNILERFSAQQFPDLHSELNLSSLELGDSALYFCASSVGDYFDEQYFGPGTRLTVT.